This TCR beta chain was recovered during a study of CD8+ T cells in alopecia areata. Whole-study findings and limits: Relative to mice, TCR sharing across patients was less clear, a difference possibly HLA-related.

As to this clone: Antigen: not known.

Trimming left V 5 bases short and J 0 bases short, with 9 bases between. Germline values: CDR1 SGHRS, CDR2 YFSETQ. The CDR3 sequence is 13 residues long. Lesional scalp tissue (obtained by punch biopsy) and peripheral blood were collected from alopecia areata patients. Sorted populations comprised CD4+ and CD8+ T cells obtained from PBMCs. Once RNA had been extracted, it was reverse transcribed into cDNA to act as the sequencing template. Sequencing used immunoSEQ multiplex PCR; TCRdb keeps in-frame clones, though not all of them. The sample has almost 250,000 clones, roughly two thirds seen once. This sequence originates from a human donor with alopecia areata. The chain has TRBV5-1 and TRBJ2-7, with unresolved D. The source was CD4+ T cells sorted from blood, collected at week 0. The CDR3 here is CASSEGSSYEQYF. DNA of the CDR3: TGCGCCAGCAGTGAAGGCAGCTCCTACGAGCAGTACTTC.